This T cell receptor beta chain stems from a study of persistence of HIV-infected CD4 T cells. Study summary: Up to about 180 mL blood was drawn at multiple time points; a couple of donors had single-time leukapheresis.

The stimulus was lysate of CMV-infected fibroblasts, 10 ug/mL. CD40L-negative CD69-negative CD45RO-high memory CD4+ T cells were sorted as populations depleted of antigen-responding cells. Study-wide findings and caveats: Compared with CD3/CD28-stimulated cells, CMV- and Gag-responding cells showed lower TCRbeta richness.

Germline loops: CDR1 MNHNY, CDR2 SVGAGI (reference sequence). This CDR3 is 15 amino acids long. V shed 6 bases, J shed 0 bases, and the junction held 6 bases outside the gene matches. The immunoSEQ assay was version 4, run in survey mode. Clones were sequenced by immunoSEQ multiplex PCR, and TCRdb holds only the in-frame ones, with some missing. The data show tens of thousands of clones, roughly four fifths seen once. In regard to this clone: The antigen is undetermined.

The input for sequencing was CD4+ T cells sorted from PBMCs after approximately 19-hour stimulation, taken from a patient who received antiretroviral therapy. This receptor was taken from an adult man with HIV who was CMV-seropositive. V usage is TRBV6-6 and J usage is TRBJ2-7, with TRBD1 identical over 9 bases. CDR3 nucleotides: TGTGCCAGCAGCCCGGGACAGGGTTACTCCTACGAGCAGTACTTC. Amino acids: CASSPGQGYSYEQYF.